A single sample is the source of the 30 T cell receptor beta chains below, sequenced in a study of T cell changes during pregnancy in multiple sclerosis. Repertoires were generated with immunoSEQ multiplex PCR, while TCRdb's copy carries only in-frame clones and drops some. The sample shows around 30,000 clones, over 75% of them seen only once. Sequenced here: CD8+ T cells from peripheral blood mononuclear cells, sampled in the second trimester of pregnancy. The receptors stem from a female donor with multiple sclerosis, enrolled in a pregnancy study.

The CDR3 DNA reads TGTGCCAGCAGTGAAAGCTTCAGGGCCAACACCGGGGAGCTGTTTTTT. It specifies CASSESFRANTGELFF. The chain recombines TRBV25-1 with TRBJ2-2; a possible D gene is TRBD1 (5 bases). The CDR3 contains 16 residues. V was cut by 2 bases and J by 2 bases, with 12 bases left in between. The germline V gene encodes CDR1 MGHDK and CDR2 SYGVNS.

The gene calls are TRBV11-2 and TRBJ2-1; no firm D call. From germline, CDR1 is SGHAT and CDR2 FQNNGV. V dropped 1 base and J dropped 5 bases, with 6 bases sitting between them. The CDR3 totals 13 residues. CDR3 amino acids: CASSLVQNNEQFF. As DNA, the CDR3 is TGTGCCAGCAGCTTAGTTCAGAACAATGAGCAGTTCTTC.

The genes are TRBV6-5 and TRBJ2-1; D gene unclear. The V end was cut by 6 bases, the J end by 6 bases, with 12 bases between. Germline V CDR1 and CDR2: MNHEY, SVGAGI. The CDR3 loop spans 13 amino acids. Here the CDR3 reads CASSPFPINEQFF. The DNA for the CDR3 is TGTGCCAGCAGCCCCTTTCCTATCAATGAGCAGTTCTTC.

The chain links TRBV7-6 to TRBJ2-2, with TRBD1 matching over 9 bases. Germline loops: CDR1 SGHVS, CDR2 FNYEAQ. The CDR3 spans 16 residues. J gave up 6 bases and V 5 bases, and 10 bases lay outside the gene matches. This CDR3 is CASSPRQGVRAGELFF. DNA for the CDR3: TGTGCCAGCAGCCCTCGACAGGGGGTTCGGGCCGGGGAGCTGTTTTTT.

The rearrangement joins TRBV27 to TRBJ2-3, with 9 bases identical to TRBD2. Trimming took 5 bases from V and 0 from J; bases not matched to a gene: 6. CDR1 and CDR2 from the germline V gene are MNHEY and SMNVEV (reference sequence). This CDR3 contains 16 residues. The CDR3 sequence is CASSLTSGLSTDTQYF. DNA of the CDR3: TGTGCCAGCAGTCTTACTAGCGGGCTTAGCACAGATACGCAGTATTTT.

The rearrangement links TRBV7-3 to TRBJ2-1; the D gene is possibly TRBD1 (6 bases). Trimming stripped 2 bases from V and 0 bases from J, with 11 bases between. There are 16 residues in the CDR3. Germline V gene data show CDR1 as SGHTA and CDR2 as FQGTGA. CDR3 in amino acids: CASSLADRPSYNEQFF. CDR3 DNA: TGTGCCAGCAGCTTAGCTGACAGGCCCTCCTACAATGAGCAGTTCTTC.

This rearrangement joins TRBV6-1 to TRBJ2-7, with no clear D. Trimming removed 0 bases from V and 3 bases from J, with 12 bases in between. The CDR3 has 15 amino acids. The V gene's germline CDR1 is MNHNS and CDR2 SASEGT. The CDR3: CASSEAMVAHYEQYF. The CDR3 DNA is TGTGCCAGCAGTGAAGCTATGGTAGCCCACTACGAGCAGTACTTC.

Here the CDR3 DNA reads TGCGCCAGCAGCCAAGTGGGGGGTCTCTACAATGAGCAGTTCTTC. Its translation: CASSQVGGLYNEQFF. The chain couples TRBV4-1 to TRBJ2-1; maybe TRBD2 (6 bases). Per the germline V gene, CDR1 is MGHRA and CDR2 is YSYEKL. The CDR3 totals 15 residues. V shed 1 base and J shed 3 bases, with 10 bases lying between them.

The chain uses TRBV6-1 and TRBJ1-4; no definite D call. CDR3 length: 15 residues. V lost 2 bases and J 1 base, leaving 8 bases between the germline ends. Germline V gene data show CDR1 as MNHNS and CDR2 as SASEGT. CDR3 sequence (DNA): TGTGCCAGCAGTGAAATCGGGGTAACTAATGAAAAACTGTTTTTT. It is translated as CASSEIGVTNEKLFF.

The CDR3 sequence is CASSLLAESGPPGYTF. CDR3 in DNA: TGTGCCAGCAGTTTATTGGCGGAGAGCGGTCCCCCTGGCTACACCTTC. This rearrangement joins TRBV28 to TRBJ1-2; D is unclear. CDR1 is MDHEN and CDR2 is SYDVKM in the germline V gene. The CDR3 is 16 residues long. V lost 1 base to trimming and J lost 7 bases, with 19 bases between them.

The chain recombines TRBV21-1 with TRBJ1-2; the table's D call, TRBD1, was not checked against the DNA. TRBV21-1 is flagged as a pseudogene. The CDR3 totals 15 residues. The CDR3 DNA sequence: TGTGCCAGCAGCGGACGGACAGGGTGGGGTCATGGCTACACCTTC. This codes for CASSGRTGWGHGYTF.

This chain links TRBV7-2 with TRBJ2-3, with 7 bases identical to TRBD1. The V and J ends lost 4 bases and 0 bases, in that order; junction bases with no gene match: 10. Germline V lookup: CDR1 SGHTA, CDR2 FQGNSA. The CDR3 has 17 residues. The CDR3: CASSSHPRQGSTDTQYF. CDR3 nucleotide sequence: TGTGCCAGCAGCTCTCATCCACGACAGGGTAGCACAGATACGCAGTATTTT.

The J gene is TRBJ2-7, the V gene TRBV5-5; D not certain. The CDR3 runs to 14 residues. V shed 0 bases and J shed 0 bases, with 7 bases lying between them. The germline V gene has CDR1 SGHKS and CDR2 YYEKEE (reference sequence). The CDR3 spells CASSLVSRSYEQYF. DNA of the CDR3: TGTGCCAGCAGCTTGGTGAGCCGCTCCTACGAGCAGTACTTC.

This rearrangement joins TRBV19 to TRBJ1-2, with D unresolved. CDR1 is LNHDA, CDR2 SQIVND, per germline (reference sequence). Trimming shortened V by 3 bases and J by 3 bases, and 11 bases separated the two germline ends. There are 14 residues in the CDR3. The CDR3: CASSIGRSDYGYTF. The CDR3 DNA reads as TGTGCCAGTAGTATTGGCAGATCCGACTATGGCTACACCTTC.

The rearrangement uses TRBV14 and TRBJ1-2; tentatively, D is TRBD1 (5 bases). V lost 2 bases and J lost 4, with 17 bases in between. The CDR3 runs 16 residues. The germline gives CDR1 SGHDN, CDR2 FVKESK. DNA for the CDR3: TGTGCCAGCAGCCAATTGGACACCGCCGACCTCTATGGCTACACCTTC. This gives the protein CASSQLDTADLYGYTF.

The rearrangement joins TRBV29-1 to TRBJ2-1; the match to TRBD2 covers 8 bases. From germline, CDR1 is SQVTM and CDR2 ANQGSEA. This CDR3 has 15 residues. V trimming: 3 bases; J trimming: 4 bases; junction bases outside the gene matches: 8. The CDR3 region has the DNA TGCAGCGTTGACTGGCGGGAGGCCGCTTACAATGAGCAGTTCTTC. Its protein product is CSVDWREAAYNEQFF.

The chain employs TRBV5-5 and TRBJ1-2; 11 bases align to TRBD1. CDR1 and CDR2 (germline): SGHKS, YYEKEE (reference sequence). J lost 11 bases, V lost 6 bases, and 9 bases had no gene match. This CDR3 has 13 residues. DNA for the CDR3: TGTGCCAGCAAACCGGGACAGGGGGGTTGGTACACCTTC. Protein product: CASKPGQGGWYTF.

The chain employs TRBV12-5 and TRBJ2-3, with a weak D call TRBD1 (6 bases). Germline V gene data show CDR1 as LGHNT and CDR2 as FRNRAP. Trimming stripped 6 bases from V and 5 bases from J, with 9 bases between. This CDR3 is 12 amino acids long. CDR3 region: CASGEGGDTQYF. The CDR3 DNA reads TGTGCTAGTGGCGAAGGGGGAGATACGCAGTATTTT.

The V gene is TRBV28, the J gene TRBJ1-2; D is possibly TRBD1 (6 bases). Germline CDR1 MDHEN, CDR2 SYDVKM. V shed 7 bases and J shed 2 bases, with 17 bases lying between them. This CDR3 is 15 amino acids long. The CDR3 region is CASTPQGSRNYGYTF. CDR3 coding DNA: TGTGCCAGCACACCACAGGGTTCTCGGAACTATGGCTACACCTTC.

The rearrangement uses TRBV5-5 and TRBJ1-2; 9 bases line up with TRBD1. J was trimmed by 0 bases and V by 0 bases; bases with no gene match: 0. Germline CDR1 reads SGHKS; CDR2 reads YYEKEE (reference sequence). The CDR3 is made up of 15 amino acids. The CDR3 DNA follows: TGTGCCAGCAGCTTGGGGGACAGGGCTAACTATGGCTACACCTTC. Translating it yields CASSLGDRANYGYTF.

The rearrangement uses TRBV6-6 and TRBJ2-6; possible D gene TRBD1, 5 bases. The CDR3 contains 16 residues. Germline lookup yields CDR1 MNHNY and CDR2 SVGAGI (reference sequence). With 0 bases removed from V and 1 base from J, the gap between germline ends came to 7 bases. CDR3: CASSYSAGSGANVLTF. For the CDR3, the DNA is TGTGCCAGCAGTTACTCTGCAGGGTCTGGGGCCAACGTCCTGACTTTC.

The gene calls are TRBV27 and TRBJ2-1; the match to TRBD1 covers 9 bases. V lost 3 bases, J lost 9 bases, and 6 bases stayed unmatched. There are 14 residues in the CDR3. Germline CDR1 reads MNHEY; CDR2 reads SMNVEV (reference sequence). This CDR3 is CASSFSGQGFEQFF. As DNA, the CDR3 is TGTGCCAGCAGTTTTTCGGGACAGGGCTTTGAGCAGTTCTTC.

The chain carries TRBV9 and TRBJ2-3; tentatively, D is TRBD1 (6 bases). Germline CDR1 SGDLS, CDR2 YYNGEE. V was pared by 3 bases and J by 2 bases, with 13 bases between. This CDR3 is built from 15 residues. As DNA, the CDR3 is TGTGCCAGCAGCGCCGTCCGGGACAACACAGATACGCAGTATTTT. As protein: CASSAVRDNTDTQYF.

A single count supports this clone. The rearrangement joins TRBV5-4 to TRBJ2-7, with D perhaps matching TRBD1 (6 bases). V was clipped by 0 bases and J by 3 bases, with 13 bases between them. Germline-derived CDR1 and CDR2 are SGHNT and YYREEE (reference sequence). The CDR3 has 15 amino acids. The CDR3 nucleotides are TGTGCCAGCAGCTTGGAGACGGACAGCGGCTACGAGCAGTACTTC. Its translation is CASSLETDSGYEQYF.

This clone counts as medium-sized. The CDR3: CASSEAVGAQGDEAFF. CDR3 bases: TGTGCCAGCAGTGAAGCCGTAGGGGCGCAAGGGGATGAAGCTTTCTTT. The V gene is TRBV6-1, the J gene TRBJ1-1, with D perhaps matching TRBD1 (5 bases). This CDR3 region has 16 residues. Germline assignment: CDR1 MNHNS and CDR2 SASEGT. V gave up 0 bases and J gave up 7 bases, with 18 bases separating them.

The CDR3 protein is CATSSEAKNIQYF. CDR3 DNA sequence: TGTGCCACCAGCAGCGAGGCCAAAAACATTCAGTACTTC. This chain joins TRBV15 and TRBJ2-4, with D unclear. V was trimmed by 3 bases and J by 1 base, leaving 4 bases between them. This CDR3 contains 13 residues. Germline V gene data show CDR1 as LNHNV and CDR2 as YYDKDF (reference sequence).

V is TRBV10-3 and J is TRBJ2-1; TRBD1 aligns across 7 bases. The CDR3 consists of 15 residues. V lost 4 bases and J lost 9; bases outside the gene matches: 12. Germline CDR1 and CDR2: ENHRY and SYGVKD. The CDR3 coding sequence is TGTGCCATCAGTGCTGGTCAGGGGGTTAAGTTTGAGCAGTTCTTC. Amino acid sequence: CAISAGQGVKFEQFF.

The chain is built from TRBV28 and TRBJ1-5; 7 positions agree with TRBD1. Germline loops: CDR1 MDHEN, CDR2 SYDVKM. The CDR3 loop spans 16 amino acids. With V trimmed by 6 bases and J by 1 base, 9 bases remained unmatched. As DNA, the CDR3 is TGTGCCAGCAGCCACGAACAGGGGCTGAGCAATCAGCCCCAGCATTTT. Protein: CASSHEQGLSNQPQHF.

The CDR3 is CASSLGGSLNYEQYF. As DNA, the CDR3 is TGTGCCAGCAGCTTAGGTGGCTCCCTCAACTACGAGCAGTACTTC. The chain joins TRBV7-9 to TRBJ2-7; D unresolved. The CDR3 sequence is 15 residues long. The V gene's germline CDR1 is SEHNR and CDR2 FQNEAQ (reference sequence). The germline V and J ends were trimmed by 1 base and 3 bases, with 13 bases remaining between them. The variable domain in full, completed from reference TRBV7-9 and TRBJ2-7, reads DTGVSQNPRHKITKRGQNVTFRCDPISEHNRLYWYRQTLGQGPEFLTYFQNEAQLEKSRLLSDRFSAERPKGSFSTLEIQRTEQGDSAMYLCASSLGGSLNYEQYFGPGTRLTVT.

The genes are TRBV7-9 and TRBJ1-2; D gene ambiguous. V was clipped by 5 bases and J by 5 bases, with 15 bases between them. This CDR3 has 14 residues. CDR1 is SEHNR and CDR2 is FQNEAQ in the germline V gene (reference sequence). CDR3 region: CASSEERTGYGYTF. CDR3 nucleotide sequence: TGTGCCAGCAGCGAAGAAAGAACGGGGTATGGCTACACCTTC.